This T cell receptor (beta chain) was documented in a study of T cells in Graves' hyperthyroidism and ophthalmopathy. At least ten counts were recorded for this clonotype. Its antigen is as yet unknown. From germline, CDR1 is DFQATT and CDR2 SNEGSKA (reference sequence). CDR3 length: 16 residues. V was cut by 0 bases and J by 8 bases, with 20 bases left in between. The PBMCs studied were ones that came from 10 ml fresh peripheral blood. The TCR beta CDR3 regions underwent amplification using RNA transcripts as the source. The HTBI primer set drove a first-round RT-PCR of the TCR CDR3. MiXCR, applied by TCRdb to the multiplex PCR reads, yields one record per CDR3 protein. The sample lists some 560,000 distinct CDR3 sequences, about 15% occurring once. Study-level points and caveats: Peripheral blood also featured most of the thyroid clonotypes expanded above 0.001.

This clonotype was sampled from a woman in her thirties or forties with Graves' hyperthyroidism. The chain employs TRBV20-1 and TRBJ2-1, with D possibly being TRBD1 (7 bases). The source material was blood. The CDR3 nucleotides are TGCAGTGCTAGAGATCAGTTGGGGCAGGGGGGCTATGAGCAGTTCTTC. Protein product: CSARDQLGQGGYEQFF.